This TCR beta chain was recovered during a study of cytomegalovirus exposure and HLA in healthy donors. Turning to the study itself: According to later analysis, the same platform produced the roughly 130 validation and 666 first-cohort repertoires.

Data came from immunoSEQ multiplex PCR; TCRdb stores just in-frame clones and leaves some out. The data show just under 75,000 clones, around 94% seen once. The study drew the donors from its roughly 120-subject validation cohort, separate from the roughly 670-subject first cohort. Findings of the study overall: Listed as cytomegalovirus-associated were roughly 180 TCR beta chains. Across donors, most TCRs were seen rarely, yet some public ones were widespread.

The CDR3 has 16 residues. Per the germline V gene, CDR1 is MDHEN and CDR2 is SYDVKM. The trim removed 5 bases at V and 2 bases at J, leaving 11 bases unmatched. About this clone: The antigen remains unidentified.

What was sequenced was PBMCs. V usage is TRBV28 and J usage is TRBJ2-7; 8 bases are shared with TRBD1. This clonotype was obtained from a young woman in good health and CMV-seropositive. The CDR3 DNA is TGTGCCAGCAGTCCCCACAGGGGGTCGGCCCCCTACGAGCAGTACTTC. This gives the protein CASSPHRGSAPYEQYF.